This TCR beta chain was recorded in a study of T cell repertoires in ileal Crohn's disease. Overall study: Median disease duration was 7.9 years; 35% to 45% smoked at surgery. Every patient was operated on for stricturing (about 60%) or penetrating (approximately 40%) complications. Overall study results and limits: All patients with clonality above 26.8% had endoscopic recurrence.

The CDR3 loop spans 15 amino acids. V gave up 4 bases and J gave up 7 bases; unmatched junction bases: 12. From germline, CDR1 is SEHNR and CDR2 FQNEAQ (reference sequence). Per sample, roughly 500 nanograms of biopsy DNA were TCRB immunosequenced. TCRdb keeps only in-frame clones here, not all; method: immunoSEQ multiplex PCR. The sample yields 7,000 to 8,500 clones, roughly 76% seen once. As to this clone: The antigen is undetermined.

The chain is built from TRBV7-9 and TRBJ1-1, with TRBD1 matching over 7 bases. The sample consisted of ileal tissue. The source of this sequence is an adult with Crohn's disease. CDR3 nucleotide sequence: TGTGCCAGCAGCTACACGACAGGGTATTTGGATGAAGCTTTCTTT. Translating it yields CASSYTTGYLDEAFF.